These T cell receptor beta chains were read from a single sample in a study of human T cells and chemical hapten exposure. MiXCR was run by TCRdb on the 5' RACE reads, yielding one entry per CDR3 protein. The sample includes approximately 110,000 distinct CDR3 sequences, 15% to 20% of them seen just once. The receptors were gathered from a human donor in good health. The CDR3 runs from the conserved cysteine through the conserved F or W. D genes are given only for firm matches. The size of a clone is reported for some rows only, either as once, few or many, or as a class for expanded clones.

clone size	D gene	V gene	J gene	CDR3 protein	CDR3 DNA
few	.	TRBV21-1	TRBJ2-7	CASSKDRAYEQYF	TGTGCCAGCAGCAAAGACAGGGCATACGAGCAGTACTTC
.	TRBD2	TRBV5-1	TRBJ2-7	CASSLASGNSYEQYF	TGCGCCAGCAGCTTGGCTAGCGGGAACTCCTACGAGCAGTACTTC
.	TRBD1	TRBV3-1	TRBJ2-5	CASSRAPTGGPQETQYF	TGTGCCAGCAGCCGAGCCCCGACAGGGGGCCCCCAAGAGACCCAGTACTTC
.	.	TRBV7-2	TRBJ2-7	CASSLYGGRGEQYF	TGTGCCAGCAGCTTATACGGGGGTAGGGGGGAGCAGTACTTC
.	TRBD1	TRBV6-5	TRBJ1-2	CASSYADRAGYGYTF	TGTGCCAGCAGTTACGCGGACAGGGCAGGCTATGGCTACACCTTC
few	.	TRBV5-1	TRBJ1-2	CASSLVPENYGYTF	TGCGCCAGCAGCTTAGTCCCCGAGAACTATGGCTACACCTTC
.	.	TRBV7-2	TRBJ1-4	CASSIDSTNEKLFF	TGTGCCAGCAGCATAGACTCGACTAATGAAAAACTGTTTTTT
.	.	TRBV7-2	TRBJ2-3	CASSSLGVGTQYF	TGTGCCAGCAGTAGTCTTGGAGTAGGGACGCAGTATTTT
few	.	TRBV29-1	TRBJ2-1	CSVESGVSYNEQFF	TGCAGCGTTGAATCAGGGGTGAGCTACAATGAGCAGTTCTTC
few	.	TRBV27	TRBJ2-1	CASSSPLPLGSEQFF	TGTGCCAGCAGTTCCCCTTTGCCCCTAGGGAGTGAGCAGTTCTTC
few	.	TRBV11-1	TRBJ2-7	CASSPPRTPGF	TGTGCCAGCAGCCCTCCCCGGACCCCCGGCTTC
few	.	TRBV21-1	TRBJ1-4	CASSKPQDRQTNEKLFF	TGTGCCAGCAGCAAACCCCAGGATCGGCAAACTAATGAAAAACTGTTTTTT
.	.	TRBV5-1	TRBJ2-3	CASSMGHAAPDTQYF	TGCGCCAGCAGCATGGGACACGCCGCGCCAGATACGCAGTATTTT
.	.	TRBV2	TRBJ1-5	CASSAMGNSNQPQHF	TGTGCCAGCAGTGCAATGGGGAATAGCAATCAGCCCCAGCATTTT
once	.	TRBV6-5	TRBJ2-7	CASSRPTVPGYYEQYF	TGTGCCAGCAGCCGTCCGACAGTTCCTGGGTACTACGAGCAGTACTTC
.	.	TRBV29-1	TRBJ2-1	CSVEGQFF	TGCAGCGTTGAGGGGCAGTTCTTC
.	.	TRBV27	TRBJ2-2	CASSSQGHSNTGELFF	TGTGCCAGCAGTTCCCAGGGACATTCGAACACCGGGGAGCTGTTTTTT
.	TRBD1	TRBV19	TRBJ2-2	CASSMGQPYAGELFF	TGTGCCAGTAGTATGGGACAGCCGTACGCCGGGGAGCTGTTTTTT
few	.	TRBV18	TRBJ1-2	CASSRQANTLYGYTF	TGTGCCAGCTCACGTCAGGCCAACACCCTCTATGGCTACACCTTC
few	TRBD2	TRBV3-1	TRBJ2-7	CASSPGTMRPYEQYF	TGTGCCAGCAGCCCCGGGACTATGCGACCCTACGAGCAGTACTTC
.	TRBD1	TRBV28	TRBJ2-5	CASSFLGTGKETQYF	TGTGCCAGCAGTTTTCTGGGGACAGGTAAAGAGACCCAGTACTTC
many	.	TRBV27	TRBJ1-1	CASSDPSTEAFF	TGTGCCAGCAGTGACCCAAGCACTGAAGCTTTCTTT
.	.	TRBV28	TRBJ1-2	CASNSHHYTF	TGTGCCAGCAATTCCCACCACTACACCTTC
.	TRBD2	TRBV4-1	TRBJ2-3	CASSQDITSGSADTQYF	TGCGCCAGCAGCCAAGATATAACTAGCGGGAGTGCAGATACGCAGTATTTT
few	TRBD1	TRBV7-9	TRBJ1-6	CASSLGTEVSPLHF	TGTGCCAGCAGTTTAGGGACAGAAGTTTCACCCCTCCACTTT
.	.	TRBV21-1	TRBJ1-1	CASNKTPKGENTEAFF	TGTGCCAGCAACAAAACCCCCAAGGGGGAGAACACTGAAGCTTTCTTT
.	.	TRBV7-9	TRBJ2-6	CASSLGLQSSGANVLTF	TGTGCCAGCAGCTTAGGTCTACAGAGCTCTGGGGCCAACGTCCTGACTTTC
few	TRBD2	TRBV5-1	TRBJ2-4	CASSRGLADLAKNIQYF	TGCGCCAGCAGCCGGGGACTAGCGGACTTAGCCAAAAACATTCAGTACTTC
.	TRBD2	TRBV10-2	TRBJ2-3	CASSESGSGRRADTQYF	TGCGCCAGCAGTGAGTCGGGGAGCGGGAGGAGGGCAGATACGCAGTATTTT
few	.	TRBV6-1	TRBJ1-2	CASSGVKGGANYGYTF	TGTGCCAGCAGCGGGGTAAAAGGCGGGGCCAACTATGGCTACACCTTC